These 8 T cell receptor beta chains were all obtained from the same sample, sequenced in a study of tumor-infiltrating lymphocytes in primary liver carcinoma (dated 2017 in TCRdb). The instrument given in TCRdb is Illumina HiSeq 2500. Using a constant-region primer and ProtoScript II reverse transcriptase, TCRbeta-specific cDNA was reverse-transcribed from 500 ng total RNA. The TCRbeta libraries were prepared through three rounds of nested multiplex PCR following a slightly modified ARM-PCR procedure. Each of the first two PCR rounds ran for roughly 9 cycles using multiplex TRBV1-TRBV30 forward primers together with a Cbeta reverse primer. TCRdb redid the processing of the public reads, applying fastp at Q25 and MiXCR, and retained in-frame beta chains. Rows are unified per CDR3 protein, each entry keeping the most common DNA and genes. The sample includes some 200,000 distinct CDR3 sequences, with almost 65% observed a single time. The ten largest account for approximately 6.6% of the sample.

TRIzol reagent was used to extract blood RNA from unsorted whole blood, while the DNeasy Blood & Tissue kit provided the germline DNA. What was sequenced was peripheral blood. These TCRs come from a woman in her sixties or seventies with primary liver carcinoma and hepatitis B virus infection.

This clonotype was seen just once. Relative to the germline gene, one junction end is altered; a read error may explain this. The chain recombines TRBV14 with TRBJ2-7, with 10 bases aligning to TRBD2. Germline V gene lookup returns CDR1 SGHDN and CDR2 FVKESK. There are 16 residues in the CDR3. The CDR3 loop is CASRQERGGSSYEQYF. As DNA, the CDR3 is TGTGCCAGCAGACAAGAGCGGGGGGGGAGCTCCTACGAGCAGTACTTC.

To note about this clonotype: A read error is possible here, since a much larger clone lies one base away. Since the CDR3 does not end with the conserved phenylalanine or tryptophan, this likely comes from a read error. The chain couples TRBV6-5 to TRBJ2-7, with 8 bases lining up with TRBD1. Germline CDR1 is MNHEY and CDR2 is SVGAGI. The V segment lost 2 bases and the J segment 2 bases; nucleotides outside the gene matches: 5. The CDR3 has 15 amino acids. The CDR3 spells CASSYRTGKAYEQYL. The CDR3 bases are TGTGCCAGCAGTTACAGGACAGGGAAAGCCTACGAGCAGTACCTC.

In the case of this clonotype: One junction end disagrees with the germline gene, perhaps due to a read error. The chain joins TRBV11-2 to TRBJ2-2; D may be TRBD1 or TRBD2 (6 bases each). The CDR3 is made up of 14 amino acids. Germline lookup yields CDR1 SGHAT and CDR2 FQNNGV. The CDR3 region has the DNA TGTGCTAGCAGTGGCTTAAGGGGGGCCGGGGAGCTGTTTTTT. Amino acids: CASSGLRGAGELFF.

On this clonotype: At one end, the junction sequence differs from germline, possibly due to a read error. V usage is TRBV6-5 and J usage is TRBJ2-1; 8 nucleotides agree with TRBD2. The CDR3 has 18 residues. Germline V gene data show CDR1 as MNHEY and CDR2 as SVGAGI. CDR3 sequence: CASGYRTSRRAQGNEQFF. The CDR3, as DNA: TGTGCCAGCGGTTACCGGACTAGCAGGAGGGCCCAGGGGAATGAGCAGTTCTTC.

This chain joins TRBV7-9 and TRBJ2-1; D not certain. The CDR3 runs to 14 residues. Deletions cut 6 bases from V and 8 bases from J, with 17 bases between. Germline V CDR1 and CDR2: SEHNR, FQNEAQ (reference sequence). The CDR3 region has the DNA TGTGCCAGCAGAGCCATTCTTAGGGTCCATGAGCAGTTCTTC. Translation: CASRAILRVHEQFF. Complete variable domain (other parts from reference TRBV7-9 and TRBJ2-1): DTGVSQNPRHKITKRGQNVTFRCDPISEHNRLYWYRQTLGQGPEFLTYFQNEAQLEKSRLLSDRFSAERPKGSFSTLEIQRTEQGDSAMYLCASRAILRVHEQFFGPGTRLTVL.

To note about this clonotype: At one of its ends the junction is not consistent with the germline gene, which may arise from a read error. The chain combines TRBV9 with TRBJ2-5; D might be TRBD2 (6 bases). This CDR3 comprises 15 residues. Germline V gene sequence: CDR1 SGDLS, CDR2 YYNGEE. The CDR3 region is CVSSVAENGQETQYF. In nucleotides, the CDR3 is TGTGTCAGCAGCGTAGCGGAGAATGGTCAAGAGACCCAGTACTTC.

For this clonotype: The conserved final phenylalanine or tryptophan is absent from the CDR3, which likely points to a read error. The chain joins TRBV11-1 to TRBJ2-1; D not resolved. CDR1 SGHAT and CDR2 FQDESV come from the germline V gene (reference sequence). This CDR3 contains 12 residues. The CDR3 sequence is CARSLSRYEQFL. CDR3 nucleotide sequence: TGTGCCAGAAGCTTAAGCCGTTATGAGCAGTTCCTC.

The chain combines TRBV5-1 with TRBJ1-1, with 10 bases aligning to TRBD1. The CDR3 has 14 amino acids. Per germline, CDR1 SGHRS and CDR2 YFSETQ. After removal of 0 bases from V and 7 bases from J, the junction contained 3 bases not matched to a gene. CDR3 loop: CASSLVGTGVEAFF. CDR3 sequence (DNA): TGCGCCAGCAGCTTGGTCGGGACAGGGGTTGAAGCTTTCTTT.